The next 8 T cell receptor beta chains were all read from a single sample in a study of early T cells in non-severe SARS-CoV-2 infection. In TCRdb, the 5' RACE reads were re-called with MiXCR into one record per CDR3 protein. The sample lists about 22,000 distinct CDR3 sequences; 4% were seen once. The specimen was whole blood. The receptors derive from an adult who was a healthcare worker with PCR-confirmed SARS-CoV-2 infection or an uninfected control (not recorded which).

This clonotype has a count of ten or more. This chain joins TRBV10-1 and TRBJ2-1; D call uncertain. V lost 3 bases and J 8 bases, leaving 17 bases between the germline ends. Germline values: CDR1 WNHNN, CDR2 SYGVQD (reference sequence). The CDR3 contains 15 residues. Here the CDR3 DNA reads TGCGCCAGCAGTGACCCCCGGACCCCCTGGGATGAGCAGTTCTTC. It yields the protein CASSDPRTPWDEQFF.

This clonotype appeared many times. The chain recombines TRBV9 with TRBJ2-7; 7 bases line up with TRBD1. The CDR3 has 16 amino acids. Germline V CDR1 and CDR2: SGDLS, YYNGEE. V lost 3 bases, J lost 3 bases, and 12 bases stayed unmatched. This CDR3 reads CASSAKGVGQHYEQYF. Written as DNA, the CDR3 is TGTGCCAGCAGCGCAAAAGGGGTGGGACAGCACTACGAGCAGTACTTC.

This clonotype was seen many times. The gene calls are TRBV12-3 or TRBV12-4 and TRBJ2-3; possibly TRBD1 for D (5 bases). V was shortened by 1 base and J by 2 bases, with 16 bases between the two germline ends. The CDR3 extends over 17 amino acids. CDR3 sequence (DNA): TGTGCCAGCAGTTTAGTTCCCGCAGGGCCCTACACAGATACGCAGTATTTT. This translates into CASSLVPAGPYTDTQYF.

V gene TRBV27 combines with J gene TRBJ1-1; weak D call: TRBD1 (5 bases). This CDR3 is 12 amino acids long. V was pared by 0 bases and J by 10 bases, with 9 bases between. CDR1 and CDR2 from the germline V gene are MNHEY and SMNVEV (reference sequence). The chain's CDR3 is CASSLSRGVAFF. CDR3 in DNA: TGTGCCAGCAGTTTATCGAGAGGGGTAGCTTTCTTT.

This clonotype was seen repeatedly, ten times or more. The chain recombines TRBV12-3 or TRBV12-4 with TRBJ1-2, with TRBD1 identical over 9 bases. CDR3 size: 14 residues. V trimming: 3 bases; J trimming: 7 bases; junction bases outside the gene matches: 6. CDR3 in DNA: TGTGCCAGCAGTTTTCTTACAGGGGGCGGTGGCTACACCTTC. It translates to CASSFLTGGGGYTF.

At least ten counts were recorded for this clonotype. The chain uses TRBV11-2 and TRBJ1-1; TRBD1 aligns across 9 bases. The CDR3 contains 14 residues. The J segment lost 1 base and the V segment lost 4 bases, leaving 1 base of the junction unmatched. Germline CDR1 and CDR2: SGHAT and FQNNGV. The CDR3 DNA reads TGTGCCAGCAGCTCGGGACAGGGGAACACTGAAGCTTTCTTT. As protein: CASSSGQGNTEAFF.

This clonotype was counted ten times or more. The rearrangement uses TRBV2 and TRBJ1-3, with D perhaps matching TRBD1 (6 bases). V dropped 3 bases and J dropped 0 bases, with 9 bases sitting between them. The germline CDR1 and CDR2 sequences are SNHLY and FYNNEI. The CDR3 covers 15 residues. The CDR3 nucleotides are TGTGCCAGCAGTGAGGGGGGCATCTCTGGAAACACCATATATTTT. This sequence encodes CASSEGGISGNTIYF.

The CDR3 DNA reads TGTGCCAGCAGCCCAACAGGGAGAGATGGCTACACCTTC. It specifies CASSPTGRDGYTF. The gene calls are TRBV7-9 and TRBJ1-2; possibly TRBD1 for D (6 bases). Germline CDR1 is SEHNR and CDR2 is FQNEAQ (reference sequence). V was trimmed by 5 bases and J by 6 bases, leaving 13 bases between them. The CDR3 spans 13 residues.